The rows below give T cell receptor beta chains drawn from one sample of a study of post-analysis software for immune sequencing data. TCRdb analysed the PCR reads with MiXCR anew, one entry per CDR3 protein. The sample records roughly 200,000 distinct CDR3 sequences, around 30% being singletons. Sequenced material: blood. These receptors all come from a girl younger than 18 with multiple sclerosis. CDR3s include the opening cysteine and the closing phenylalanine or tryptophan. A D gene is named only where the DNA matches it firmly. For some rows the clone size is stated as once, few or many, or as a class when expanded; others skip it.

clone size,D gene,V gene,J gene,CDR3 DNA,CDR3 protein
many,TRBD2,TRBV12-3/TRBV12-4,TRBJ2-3,TGTGCCAGCAGTTCCGGCGGGAGAAGCACAGATACGCAGTATTTT,CASSSGGRSTDTQYF
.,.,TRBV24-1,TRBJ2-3,TGTGCCACCAGTGATCGACAGGTGGATACGCAGTATTTT,CATSDRQVDTQYF
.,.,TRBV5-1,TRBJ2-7,TGCGCCGGCAGCCTCACAACTCCCCGCGAGCAGTACTTC,CAGSLTTPREQYF
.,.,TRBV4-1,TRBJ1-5,TGCGCCAGCAGCCCGAGGGCCCTTAGCAATCAGCCCCAGCATTTT,CASSPRALSNQPQHF
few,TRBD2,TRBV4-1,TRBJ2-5,TGCGCCAGCAGCCAAGATGAGGTAGCGGGGGAGGAGACCCAGTACTTC,CASSQDEVAGEETQYF
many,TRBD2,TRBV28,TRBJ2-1,TGTGCCAGCAGTTTGGGGACTAGCGGGAGAAATGAGCAGTTCTTC,CASSLGTSGRNEQFF
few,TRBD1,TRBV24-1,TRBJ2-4,TGTGCCACCACGGGGACAGCGTCCAAAAACATTCAGTACTTC,CATTGTASKNIQYF
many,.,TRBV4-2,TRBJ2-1,TGTGCCAGCAGCCTTGCCTTAGGGGCCTACAATGAGCAGTTCTTC,CASSLALGAYNEQFF
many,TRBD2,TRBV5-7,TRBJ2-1,TGTGCCAGCAGCTTGGCCGGGAGGGTTCTGGGTGAGCAGTTCTTC,CASSLAGRVLGEQFF
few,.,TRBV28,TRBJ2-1,TGTGCCAGCAGCTGGACAGCTTACAATGAGCAGTTCTTC,CASSWTAYNEQFF
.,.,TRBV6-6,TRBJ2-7,TGTGCCAGCAGAATACGGCAGGAGGCCTACAATGAGCAGTACTTC,CASRIRQEAYNEQYF
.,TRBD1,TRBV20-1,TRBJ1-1,TGCAGTGCTAGAGAACCCGGGACAGGGAGCACTGAAGCTTTCTTT,CSAREPGTGSTEAFF
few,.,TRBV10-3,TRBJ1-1,TGTGCCATCAGGGATGACAGCAACGGAGGGAACACTGAAGCTTTCTTT,CAIRDDSNGGNTEAFF
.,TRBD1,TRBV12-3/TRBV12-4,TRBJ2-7,TGTGCCAGCAGTTTTGGGACAGCAGCCTACGAGCAGTACTTC,CASSFGTAAYEQYF
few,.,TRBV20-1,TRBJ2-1,TGCAGTCCCAGGGGTGGGGGCGATGAGCAGTTCTTC,CSPRGGGDEQFF
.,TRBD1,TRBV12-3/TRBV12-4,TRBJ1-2,TGTGCCAGCAGTCTTGGGACAGGGAGGAGCTATGGCTACACCTTC,CASSLGTGRSYGYTF
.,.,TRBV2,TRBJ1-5,TGTGCCAGCAATATGATAGGGAATCAGCCCCAGCATTTT,CASNMIGNQPQHF
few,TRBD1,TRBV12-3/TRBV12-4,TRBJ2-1,TGTGCCAGCACTCCCCGAGGGGGCCGGTACAATGAGCAGTTCTTC,CASTPRGGRYNEQFF
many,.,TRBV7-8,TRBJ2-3,TGTGCCAGCAGCTTAGCCCAGCAGAGCACAGATACGCAGTATTTT,CASSLAQQSTDTQYF
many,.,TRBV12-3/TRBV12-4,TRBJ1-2,TGTGCCAGCAGTTTAGCCACCGCCTATGGCTACACCTTC,CASSLATAYGYTF
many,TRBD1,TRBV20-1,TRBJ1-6,TGCAGTGCTACCTCCAGGGGGTATATGAATAATTCACCCCTCCACTTT,CSATSRGYMNNSPLHF
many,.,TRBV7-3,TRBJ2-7,TGTGCCAGCAGCCCTCTCCCAGGATCCTACGAGCAGTACTTC,CASSPLPGSYEQYF
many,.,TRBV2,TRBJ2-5,TGTGCCAGCAGTTTGGGAGTAGAGACCCAGTACTTC,CASSLGVETQYF
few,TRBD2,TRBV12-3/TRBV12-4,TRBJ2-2,TGTGCCAGCAGTAATCACCGGACTAGCGGGAACACCGGGGAGCTGTTTTTT,CASSNHRTSGNTGELFF
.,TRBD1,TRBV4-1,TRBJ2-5,TGCGCCAGCAGCCCTGACCTGGACAGGGCCAATGAGCAGTACTTC,CASSPDLDRANEQYF
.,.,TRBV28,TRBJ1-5,TGTGCCAGCAGCCTACTCCAGGGGTGGCAGCCCCAGCATTTT,CASSLLQGWQPQHF
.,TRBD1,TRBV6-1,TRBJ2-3,TGTGCCAGCAGTTCGGGGACAGGTACGCAGTATTTT,CASSSGTGTQYF
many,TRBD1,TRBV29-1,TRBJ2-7,TGCAGCGTTGGCGGGCAGGGGGCCACCTACGAGCAGTACTTC,CSVGGQGATYEQYF
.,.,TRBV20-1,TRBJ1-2,TGCAGTGCTGTGTCGGGGCAGGGCTACACCTTC,CSAVSGQGYTF
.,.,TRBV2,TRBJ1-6,TGTGTCAGCATGGCAGGGGTCGGATCACCCCTCCACTTT,CVSMAGVGSPLHF
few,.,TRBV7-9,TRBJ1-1,TGTGCCAGCAGCCGAGATACCGGGGCACGTCAAGCTTTCTTT,CASSRDTGARQAFF
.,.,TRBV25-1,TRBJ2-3,TGTGCCAGCAGATGGGGGGCGGGCACAGATACGCAGTATTTT,CASRWGAGTDTQYF
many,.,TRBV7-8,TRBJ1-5,TGTGCCAGCAGCCCGGGACAACCCAATCAGCCCCAGCATTTT,CASSPGQPNQPQHF
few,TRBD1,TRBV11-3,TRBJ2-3,TGTGCCAGCAGCCACGAACCGGGACAGGAGGGAGATACGCAGTATTTT,CASSHEPGQEGDTQYF
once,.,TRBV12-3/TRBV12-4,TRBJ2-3,TGTGCCAGCAGTCCGGGACTGGTCGCAGATGCGCAGTATTTT,CASSPGLVADAQYF
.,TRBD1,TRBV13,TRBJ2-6,TGTGCCAGCGGGGACAGGGGGTCCTACTCTGGGGCCAACGTCCTGACTTTC,CASGDRGSYSGANVLTF
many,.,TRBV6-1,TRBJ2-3,TGTGCCAGCAGGGGCTTTAGGGGCCCTAGCACAGATACGCAGTATTTT,CASRGFRGPSTDTQYF
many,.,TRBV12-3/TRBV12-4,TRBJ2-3,TGTGCCAGCAGTCACACCGCGTACCACCCTAGCACAGATACGCAGTATTTT,CASSHTAYHPSTDTQYF
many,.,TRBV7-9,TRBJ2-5,TGTGCCAGCAGCTTCGTGGGCAGGGGTGAGACCCAGTACTTC,CASSFVGRGETQYF
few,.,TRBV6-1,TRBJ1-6,TGTGCCAGCAGTGAGCTGGGGGAAGTTGGGAATTCACCCCTCCACTTT,CASSELGEVGNSPLHF
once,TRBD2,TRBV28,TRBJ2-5,TGTGCCAGCAGCTTCTCTAGCGGGAGTCTGGAGACCCAGTACTTC,CASSFSSGSLETQYF
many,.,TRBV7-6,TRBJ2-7,TGTGCCAGCAGCTCCAGCCGGGACGGGAGCTCCTACGAGCAGTACTTC,CASSSSRDGSSYEQYF
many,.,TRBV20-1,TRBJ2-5,TGCAGTGCTCGGGATTCAGGACCAGAGACCCAGTACTTC,CSARDSGPETQYF
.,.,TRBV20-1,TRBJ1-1,TGCAGTGCGAGGGATTACACTGAAGCTTTCTTT,CSARDYTEAFF
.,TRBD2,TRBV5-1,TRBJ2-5,TGCGCCAGCAGTGACCCTAGCGGGAGATGGGAGACCCAGTACTTC,CASSDPSGRWETQYF
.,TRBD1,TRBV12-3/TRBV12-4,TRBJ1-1,TGTGCCAGCAGGAGGGACAGGGGGCGAATCACTGAAGCTTTCTTT,CASRRDRGRITEAFF
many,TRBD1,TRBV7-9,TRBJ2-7,TGTGCCAGCAGCTTACTCAGGACAGGGGACTACGAGCAGTACTTC,CASSLLRTGDYEQYF
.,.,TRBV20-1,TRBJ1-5,TGCAGTGCTAGAGTTCGCGGGCCCCAGCATTTT,CSARVRGPQHF
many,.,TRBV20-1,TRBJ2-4,TGCAGTGCTCCGCCGGGACACTCTGGGGGAAACATTCAGTACTTC,CSAPPGHSGGNIQYF
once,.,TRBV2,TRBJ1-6,TGTGCCAGCAGTGATTGGACGGTTAATTCACCCCTCCACTTT,CASSDWTVNSPLHF